This passage covers 3 T cell receptor beta chains from one sample sequenced in a study of blood T cell repertoires in COVID-19. Libraries were prepared by immunoSEQ multiplex PCR; TCRdb keeps only in-frame clonotypes and omits some of them. The sample gives hundreds of thousands of clones, approximately 81% of which show up once; 10% is in the top ten. The sample consisted of peripheral blood. These TCRs come from a woman older than 75 with acute or convalescent COVID-19.

The V gene is TRBV3-1 (or the pseudogene TRBV3-2), the J gene TRBJ1-2; a weak D match, TRBD1 (5 bases). CDR1 is LGHDT, CDR2 YNNKEL, per germline (reference sequence). The CDR3 runs 13 residues. V lost 11 bases and J 1 base, leaving 14 bases between the germline ends. As DNA, the CDR3 is TGTGCCTCCGGGGGGGGGTTTAACTATGGCTACACCTTC. Its protein is CASGGGFNYGYTF.

The chain joins TRBV3-1 (or the pseudogene TRBV3-2) to TRBJ2-7; possible D gene TRBD1, 7 bases. V gave up 6 bases and J gave up 1 base, with 13 bases separating them. This CDR3 is built from 14 residues. Germline CDR1 LGHDT, CDR2 YNNKEL (reference sequence). The CDR3 protein is CASRAQGTSYEQYF. The DNA of the CDR3 is TGTGCCAGCAGGGCACAGGGGACTTCCTACGAGCAGTACTTC.

The rearrangement joins TRBV5-1 to TRBJ2-1; 9 bases fit TRBD1. The V segment lost 3 bases and the J segment 10 bases; nucleotides outside the gene matches: 8. The CDR3 length is 14 residues. Germline V lookup: CDR1 SGHRS, CDR2 YFSETQ. In DNA, the CDR3 is TGCGCCAGCAGCTCCCCGGGACAGGGAGGCGAGCAGTTCTTC. This sequence encodes CASSSPGQGGEQFF.